The rows below give T cell receptor beta chains drawn from one sample of a study of T cells in Graves' hyperthyroidism and ophthalmopathy. Each CDR3 protein is one row after TCRdb ran MiXCR on the multiplex PCR reads. The sample contains 600,000 to 700,000 distinct CDR3 sequences, under 15% of which appear only once. Sequencing was performed on blood. The source of these receptors is a woman in her thirties or forties with Graves' ophthalmopathy. The CDR3 runs from the conserved cysteine through the conserved F or W. D genes are given only for firm matches. The size field is filled for only some rows; it gives once, few, many or a size class.

d_gene: TRBD1
j_gene: TRBJ2-7
abundance: many
v_gene: TRBV7-6
CDR3aa: CASSFRDRVYEQYF
CDR3nt: TGTGCCAGCAGCTTCCGGGACAGGGTTTACGAGCAGTACTTC

d_gene: TRBD2
j_gene: TRBJ2-7
abundance: many
v_gene: TRBV12-3/TRBV12-4
CDR3aa: CASSPRGLAGEQYF
CDR3nt: TGTGCCAGCAGTCCCCGGGGACTAGCGGGGGAGCAGTACTTC

d_gene: NA
j_gene: TRBJ2-7
abundance: NA
v_gene: TRBV6-5
CDR3aa: CASSYRQTSYEQYF
CDR3nt: TGTGCCAGCAGTTACAGGCAGACCTCCTACGAGCAGTACTTC

d_gene: TRBD1
j_gene: TRBJ2-5
abundance: many
v_gene: TRBV11-2
CDR3aa: CASSLPGQGFGETQYF
CDR3nt: TGTGCCAGCAGCTTGCCGGGACAGGGGTTCGGAGAGACCCAGTACTTC

d_gene: NA
j_gene: TRBJ2-5
abundance: few
v_gene: TRBV5-1
CDR3aa: CASSPPPGTGAPQKETQYF
CDR3nt: TGCGCCAGCAGCCCGCCGCCGGGGACCGGGGCTCCGCAGAAAGAGACCCAGTACTTC

d_gene: NA
j_gene: TRBJ2-1
abundance: many
v_gene: TRBV12-3/TRBV12-4
CDR3aa: CASRGESSYNEQFF
CDR3nt: TGTGCCAGCAGGGGAGAGAGCTCCTACAATGAGCAGTTCTTC

d_gene: TRBD1
j_gene: TRBJ2-4
abundance: many
v_gene: TRBV19
CDR3aa: CASSDDRGIAKNIQYF
CDR3nt: TGTGCCAGTAGTGACGACAGGGGGATAGCCAAAAACATTCAGTACTTC

d_gene: NA
j_gene: TRBJ2-5
abundance: many
v_gene: TRBV9
CDR3aa: CASSRGPLGETQYF
CDR3nt: TGTGCCAGCAGCCGGGGCCCCTTAGGAGAGACCCAGTACTTC

d_gene: NA
j_gene: TRBJ2-7
abundance: many
v_gene: TRBV4-1
CDR3aa: CASSQQEVAYEQYF
CDR3nt: TGCGCCAGCAGCCAGCAAGAAGTAGCCTACGAGCAGTACTTC

d_gene: TRBD1
j_gene: TRBJ2-5
abundance: NA
v_gene: TRBV11-2
CDR3aa: CASSRNAGQGAGRETQYF
CDR3nt: TGTGCCAGCAGCCGAAACGCGGGACAGGGGGCAGGGCGAGAGACCCAGTACTTC

d_gene: NA
j_gene: TRBJ1-2
abundance: many
v_gene: TRBV29-1
CDR3aa: CSVVTVHLGYTF
CDR3nt: TGCAGCGTTGTTACAGTTCATCTTGGCTACACCTTC

d_gene: TRBD1
j_gene: TRBJ1-3
abundance: many
v_gene: TRBV27
CDR3aa: CASSWDRGNTIYF
CDR3nt: TGTGCCAGCAGCTGGGACAGGGGAAACACCATATATTTT

d_gene: TRBD1
j_gene: TRBJ1-5
abundance: many
v_gene: TRBV5-1
CDR3aa: CASSPGQENQPQHF
CDR3nt: TGCGCCAGCAGCCCTGGACAGGAGAATCAGCCCCAGCATTTT

d_gene: NA
j_gene: TRBJ2-7
abundance: many
v_gene: TRBV2
CDR3aa: CASSENRPEQYF
CDR3nt: TGTGCCAGCAGTGAAAATCGGCCCGAGCAGTACTTC

d_gene: NA
j_gene: TRBJ2-7
abundance: many
v_gene: TRBV20-1
CDR3aa: CSARGARLARYEQYF
CDR3nt: TGCAGTGCTAGAGGAGCTAGACTGGCGCGCTACGAGCAGTACTTC

d_gene: NA
j_gene: TRBJ2-5
abundance: many
v_gene: TRBV7-3
CDR3aa: CASRAGWEETQYF
CDR3nt: TGTGCCAGCAGGGCGGGATGGGAAGAGACCCAGTACTTC

d_gene: NA
j_gene: TRBJ2-7
abundance: many
v_gene: TRBV25-1
CDR3aa: CASSGRRESSYEQYF
CDR3nt: TGTGCCAGCAGTGGGCGGAGGGAGAGCTCCTACGAGCAGTACTTC

d_gene: TRBD1
j_gene: TRBJ2-4
abundance: few
v_gene: TRBV5-1
CDR3aa: CASSWGDRGLAKNIQYF
CDR3nt: TGCGCCAGCAGCTGGGGTGACAGGGGGCTGGCCAAAAACATTCAGTACTTC

d_gene: NA
j_gene: TRBJ2-7
abundance: NA
v_gene: TRBV11-1
CDR3aa: CASSPQGRWYEQYF
CDR3nt: TGTGCCAGCAGCCCGCAGGGGAGGTGGTACGAGCAGTACTTC

d_gene: TRBD2
j_gene: TRBJ2-5
abundance: many
v_gene: TRBV6-1
CDR3aa: CASTHLPSGEKETQYF
CDR3nt: TGTGCCAGCACCCACCTTCCTAGCGGGGAAAAAGAGACCCAGTACTTC

d_gene: NA
j_gene: TRBJ1-2
abundance: many
v_gene: TRBV2
CDR3aa: CATSRRADGYTF
CDR3nt: TGTGCCACCTCTCGAAGGGCGGATGGCTACACCTTC

d_gene: TRBD1
j_gene: TRBJ2-2
abundance: many
v_gene: TRBV12-3/TRBV12-4
CDR3aa: CASRRPGQQTGELFF
CDR3nt: TGTGCCAGCAGGCGACCGGGACAGCAGACCGGGGAGCTGTTTTTT

d_gene: NA
j_gene: TRBJ2-7
abundance: many
v_gene: TRBV28
CDR3aa: CASREGQLYEQYF
CDR3nt: TGTGCCAGCAGGGAGGGACAGTTGTACGAGCAGTACTTC

d_gene: NA
j_gene: TRBJ2-5
abundance: many
v_gene: TRBV7-2
CDR3aa: CASSLRGSQETQYF
CDR3nt: TGTGCCAGCAGCTTAAGAGGGTCACAAGAGACCCAGTACTTC

d_gene: NA
j_gene: TRBJ1-3
abundance: NA
v_gene: TRBV6-2/TRBV6-3
CDR3aa: CASSYADGASGNTMYF
CDR3nt: TGTGCCAGCAGTTACGCCGACGGTGCCTCTGGAAACACCATGTATTTT

d_gene: NA
j_gene: TRBJ1-2
abundance: many
v_gene: TRBV7-2
CDR3aa: CASSLAWQGYGYTF
CDR3nt: TGTGCCAGCAGCTTAGCGTGGCAGGGCTATGGCTACACCTTC

d_gene: TRBD1
j_gene: TRBJ1-5
abundance: many
v_gene: TRBV25-1
CDR3aa: CASSEGQGGNQPQHF
CDR3nt: TGTGCCAGCAGTGAAGGTCAGGGGGGTAATCAGCCCCAGCATTTT

d_gene: TRBD2
j_gene: TRBJ2-7
abundance: many
v_gene: TRBV14
CDR3aa: CASSVLAGGEQYF
CDR3nt: TGTGCCAGCAGCGTGTTAGCGGGAGGCGAGCAGTACTTC

d_gene: NA
j_gene: TRBJ1-1
abundance: many
v_gene: TRBV27
CDR3aa: CASTNQVPVGTEAFF
CDR3nt: TGTGCCAGCACAAACCAGGTCCCCGTGGGCACTGAAGCTTTCTTT

d_gene: NA
j_gene: TRBJ2-1
abundance: many
v_gene: TRBV24-1
CDR3aa: CATSNPLVDKNEQFF
CDR3nt: TGTGCCACCTCGAACCCGCTGGTAGATAAAAATGAGCAGTTCTTC

d_gene: TRBD1
j_gene: TRBJ2-7
abundance: many
v_gene: TRBV27
CDR3aa: CASSSMTGGFGYEQYF
CDR3nt: TGTGCCAGCAGTTCTATGACAGGGGGTTTCGGGTACGAGCAGTACTTC

d_gene: TRBD2
j_gene: TRBJ2-7
abundance: many
v_gene: TRBV6-2/TRBV6-3
CDR3aa: CASSYGGPAGGPREQYF
CDR3nt: TGTGCCAGCAGTTACGGAGGGCCAGCGGGAGGACCTAGAGAGCAGTACTTC

d_gene: TRBD1
j_gene: TRBJ1-5
abundance: NA
v_gene: TRBV30
CDR3aa: CAWGGQGGQPQHF
CDR3nt: TGTGCCTGGGGTGGACAGGGCGGGCAGCCCCAGCATTTT

d_gene: NA
j_gene: TRBJ2-5
abundance: many
v_gene: TRBV24-1
CDR3aa: CATSDFDGSETQYF
CDR3nt: TGTGCCACCAGTGATTTTGACGGGTCGGAGACCCAGTACTTC

d_gene: NA
j_gene: TRBJ1-1
abundance: few
v_gene: TRBV18
CDR3aa: CASSPVSINTEAFF
CDR3nt: TGTGCCAGCTCACCAGTTTCGATCAACACTGAAGCTTTCTTT

d_gene: NA
j_gene: TRBJ2-7
abundance: NA
v_gene: TRBV2
CDR3aa: CASTANGGLEQYF
CDR3nt: TGTGCCAGCACAGCCAATGGAGGTCTTGAGCAGTACTTC

d_gene: TRBD1
j_gene: TRBJ1-1
abundance: many
v_gene: TRBV6-2/TRBV6-3
CDR3aa: CASSNGTAIGNTEAFF
CDR3nt: TGTGCCAGCAGTAACGGGACAGCAATAGGGAACACTGAAGCTTTCTTT

d_gene: NA
j_gene: TRBJ2-7
abundance: NA
v_gene: TRBV6-1
CDR3aa: CASRAWDETYEQYF
CDR3nt: TGTGCCAGCAGAGCATGGGACGAGACCTACGAGCAGTACTTC

d_gene: TRBD2
j_gene: TRBJ2-5
abundance: many
v_gene: TRBV9
CDR3aa: CASSVGTSGNQETQYF
CDR3nt: TGTGCCAGCAGCGTAGGGACTAGCGGAAACCAAGAGACCCAGTACTTC

d_gene: NA
j_gene: TRBJ2-5
abundance: few
v_gene: TRBV6-2/TRBV6-3
CDR3aa: CASSYSQRSPYQETQYF
CDR3nt: TGTGCCAGCAGTTACTCCCAGCGGAGCCCGTACCAAGAGACCCAGTACTTC

d_gene: NA
j_gene: TRBJ1-2
abundance: many
v_gene: TRBV12-3/TRBV12-4
CDR3aa: CASSLTRRLYGYTF
CDR3nt: TGTGCCAGCAGCCTGACACGGAGGCTCTATGGCTACACCTTC

d_gene: NA
j_gene: TRBJ1-2
abundance: many
v_gene: TRBV28
CDR3aa: CASRVGMNYGYTF
CDR3nt: TGTGCCAGCAGGGTTGGTATGAACTATGGCTACACCTTC

d_gene: TRBD1
j_gene: TRBJ2-5
abundance: many
v_gene: TRBV12-3/TRBV12-4
CDR3aa: CASSFEGQGRTQYF
CDR3nt: TGTGCCAGCAGTTTTGAGGGACAGGGACGTACCCAGTACTTC

d_gene: NA
j_gene: TRBJ2-2
abundance: many
v_gene: TRBV24-1
CDR3aa: CATSDSGLAHSTGELFF
CDR3nt: TGTGCCACCAGTGATTCCGGTCTAGCTCATTCCACCGGGGAGCTGTTTTTT

d_gene: NA
j_gene: TRBJ2-7
abundance: many
v_gene: TRBV12-3/TRBV12-4
CDR3aa: CASSFPGGYEQYF
CDR3nt: TGTGCCAGCAGTTTTCCAGGGGGGTACGAGCAGTACTTC

d_gene: NA
j_gene: TRBJ1-5
abundance: NA
v_gene: TRBV27
CDR3aa: CASSRTPFLSNQPQHF
CDR3nt: TGTGCCAGCAGCCGAACCCCGTTTTTAAGCAATCAGCCCCAGCATTTT

d_gene: TRBD1
j_gene: TRBJ1-1
abundance: many
v_gene: TRBV11-3
CDR3aa: CASSSQGWNTEAFF
CDR3nt: TGTGCCAGCAGCTCACAGGGGTGGAACACTGAAGCTTTCTTT

d_gene: TRBD2
j_gene: TRBJ2-5
abundance: many
v_gene: TRBV6-5
CDR3aa: CASSPSGSITPQETQYF
CDR3nt: TGTGCCAGCAGCCCTAGCGGGAGTATCACCCCGCAAGAGACCCAGTACTTC

d_gene: NA
j_gene: TRBJ1-2
abundance: many
v_gene: TRBV7-8
CDR3aa: CASSLSGATLDYGYTF
CDR3nt: TGTGCCAGCAGCTTATCAGGCGCTACCCTCGACTATGGCTACACCTTC

d_gene: NA
j_gene: TRBJ1-5
abundance: NA
v_gene: TRBV6-1
CDR3aa: CATRPAGSNQPQHF
CDR3nt: TGTGCCACCCGACCCGCAGGGAGCAATCAGCCCCAGCATTTT

d_gene: TRBD2
j_gene: TRBJ2-7
abundance: many
v_gene: TRBV7-8
CDR3aa: CASRGSGRDYYEQYF
CDR3nt: TGTGCCAGCAGGGGCAGCGGGAGGGATTACTACGAGCAGTACTTC

d_gene: NA
j_gene: TRBJ1-2
abundance: many
v_gene: TRBV6-2/TRBV6-3
CDR3aa: CASSKGSGADGYTF
CDR3nt: TGTGCCAGCAGCAAAGGATCAGGGGCCGATGGCTACACCTTC